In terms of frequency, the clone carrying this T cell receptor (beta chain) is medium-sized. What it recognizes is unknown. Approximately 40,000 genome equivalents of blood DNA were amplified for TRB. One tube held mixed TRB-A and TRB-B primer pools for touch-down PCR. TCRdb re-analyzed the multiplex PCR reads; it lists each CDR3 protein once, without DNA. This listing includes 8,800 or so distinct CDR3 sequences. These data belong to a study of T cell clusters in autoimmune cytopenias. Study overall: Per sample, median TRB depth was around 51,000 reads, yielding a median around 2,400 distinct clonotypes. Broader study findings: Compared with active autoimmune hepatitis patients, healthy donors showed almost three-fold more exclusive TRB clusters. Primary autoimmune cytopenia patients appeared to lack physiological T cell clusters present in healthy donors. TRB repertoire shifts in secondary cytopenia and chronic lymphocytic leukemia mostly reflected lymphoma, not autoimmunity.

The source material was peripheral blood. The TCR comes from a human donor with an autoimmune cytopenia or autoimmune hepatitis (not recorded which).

The CDR3: CASSDDNTEAFF. The chain couples TRBV6-5 to TRBJ1-1. The CDR3 totals 12 residues. Germline values: CDR1 MNHEY, CDR2 SVGAGI.